This T cell receptor (beta chain) was retrieved from a study of beta chain features in type 1 diabetes. The whole isolated RNA underwent reverse transcription, so sequencing captured expressed TCRB transcripts. Method: immunoSEQ multiplex PCR; TCRdb's copy keeps in-frame clones and lacks some. The table includes 450,000 or so clones, about an eighth detected once. In germline, CDR1 is KGHSH, CDR2 LQKENI. The CDR3 contains 15 residues. V lost 3 bases, J lost 4 bases, and 12 bases lay in between. The genes are TRBV18 and TRBJ2-2; D gene uncertain. The specimen sequenced was naive CD4+ T cells from blood. The sequence came from a woman aged 18-35 years in good health. The CDR3 DNA is TGTGCCAGCTCACCGCCAACAAGAACCACCGGGGAGCTGTTTTTT. Its protein product is CASSPPTRTTGELFF.